Below are 21 T cell receptor beta chains sequenced from a single sample in a study of cytomegalovirus exposure and HLA in healthy donors. Produced via immunoSEQ multiplex PCR; TCRdb's table is partial and in-frame only. Of fewer than 250,000 clones listed, 86% are singletons. Sequencing input: PBMCs. Source of these receptors: a woman between 18 and 29 years old in good health and CMV-seronegative.

The chain employs TRBV9 and TRBJ2-1; tentative D call: TRBD2 (6 bases). In germline, CDR1 is SGDLS, CDR2 YYNGEE. This CDR3 contains 14 residues. V lost 4 bases, J lost 6 bases, and 14 bases lay in between. The CDR3 sequence is CASSLSAGSNEQFF. The CDR3 region has the DNA TGTGCCAGCAGCCTGTCAGCGGGTAGCAATGAGCAGTTCTTC.

This clone was recorded once. This sequence joins TRBV7-6 and TRBJ2-2; TRBD1 agrees at 8 bases. CDR1 SGHVS and CDR2 FNYEAQ come from the germline V gene. The CDR3 covers 17 residues. Trimming at V came to 0 bases and at J to 0 bases, leaving 3 bases not matched to a gene. CDR3 amino acids: CASSLAMGQANTGELFF. CDR3 in DNA: TGTGCCAGCAGCTTAGCGATGGGACAGGCGAACACCGGGGAGCTGTTTTTT.

This chain joins TRBV4-1 and TRBJ2-4; perhaps TRBD1 as D (6 bases). The CDR3 contains 15 residues. CDR1 is MGHRA, CDR2 YSYEKL, per germline. Trimming pared 1 base from V and 6 bases from J, leaving 13 bases between. The CDR3 DNA reads as TGCGCCAGCAGCCAAGTTTTGCAGGGGACAAACATTCAGTACTTC. Translated, it gives CASSQVLQGTNIQYF.

The genes are TRBV6-5 and TRBJ1-2; 7 bases are a match to TRBD1. V lost 6 bases and J lost 4; bases outside the gene matches: 5. The germline V gene encodes CDR1 MNHEY and CDR2 SVGAGI. CDR3 length: 13 residues. The CDR3 loop reads CASSRDSIYGYTF. The DNA for the CDR3 is TGTGCCAGCAGCCGGGACAGCATCTATGGCTACACCTTC.

The genes are TRBV18 and TRBJ1-2; D is perhaps TRBD1 (6 bases). The germline V gene encodes CDR1 KGHSH and CDR2 LQKENI. V lost 2 bases to trimming and J lost 7 bases, with 14 bases between them. This CDR3 has 14 residues. Here the CDR3 reads CASSPSSGDRGYTF. CDR3 bases: TGTGCCAGCTCACCATCGTCAGGGGATCGTGGCTACACCTTC.

The chain is built from TRBV15 and TRBJ2-1, with 8 bases identical to TRBD2. CDR3 length: 16 residues. Germline CDR1 is LNHNV and CDR2 is YYDKDF (reference sequence). With 4 bases clipped from V and 9 bases from J, the junction kept 14 bases outside the gene matches. The CDR3 protein is CATSTRAGVFLGEQFF. The CDR3 nucleotides are TGTGCCACCAGCACTAGAGCGGGAGTATTCTTGGGTGAGCAGTTCTTC.

The rearrangement links TRBV18 to TRBJ2-5; D unresolved. The CDR3 extends over 14 amino acids. Germline assignment: CDR1 KGHSH and CDR2 LQKENI. Trimming took 6 bases from V and 5 from J, leaving 16 bases between them. The CDR3 DNA reads as TGTGCCAGCTCCAACGGCCAGGTGGTGGAGACCCAGTACTTC. It codes for CASSNGQVVETQYF.

The chain carries TRBV9 and TRBJ2-7; 10 nucleotides line up with TRBD1. This CDR3 is 15 amino acids long. Per the germline V gene, CDR1 is SGDLS and CDR2 is YYNGEE. V lost 4 bases, J lost 6 bases, and 10 bases stayed unmatched. CDR3 DNA: TGTGCCAGCAGCCCCGGGGTGGGGACAGGGGTCGAGCAGTACTTC. Residues: CASSPGVGTGVEQYF.

The chain has TRBV18 and TRBJ2-5; 10 nucleotides agree with TRBD1. V gave up 2 bases and J gave up 5 bases; unmatched junction bases: 11. CDR1 is KGHSH and CDR2 is LQKENI in the germline V gene. The CDR3 has 17 residues. CDR3 DNA sequence: TGTGCCAGCTCACCAAGGCCGGGACAGGGGTTTTACGAGACCCAGTACTTC. Amino acids: CASSPRPGQGFYETQYF. Filled out from reference TRBV18 and TRBJ2-5, the complete variable domain reads NAGVMQNPRHLVRRRGQEARLRCSPMKGHSHVYWYRQLPEEGLKFMVYLQKENIIDESGMPKERFSAEFPKEGPSILRIQQVVRGDSAAYFCASSPRPGQGFYETQYFGPGTRLLVL.

This chain uses TRBV6-1 with TRBJ2-7; possibly TRBD1 for D (6 bases). The length of the CDR3 is 14 residues. Germline V gene lookup returns CDR1 MNHNS and CDR2 SASEGT. V lost 6 bases, J lost 5 bases, and 17 bases lay in between. The CDR3 is CASSGRAGDNEQYF. CDR3 DNA: TGTGCCAGCAGCGGACGAGCAGGGGACAACGAGCAGTACTTC.

The gene calls are TRBV30 and TRBJ1-6; a possible D gene is TRBD1 (5 bases). The CDR3 runs to 15 residues. CDR1 and CDR2 from the germline V gene are GTSNPN and SVGIG (reference sequence). Trimming removed 6 bases from V and 1 base from J, with 13 bases in between. This chain's CDR3 is CACPGGASYNSPLHF. CDR3 coding DNA: TGTGCCTGTCCCGGTGGGGCTTCCTATAATTCACCCCTCCACTTT.

This clone showed up just a few times. J is TRBJ2-5 and V is TRBV7-7; TRBD2 matches at 13 bases. J lost 6 bases, V lost 5 bases, and 3 bases had no gene match. The CDR3 has 14 amino acids. The germline V gene encodes CDR1 SSHAT and CDR2 FNYEAQ (reference sequence). The CDR3 is CASSRTSGGQTQYF. The DNA for the CDR3 is TGTGCCAGCAGCCGGACTAGCGGGGGACAGACCCAGTACTTC.

The genes are TRBV16 and TRBJ2-7, with D possibly being TRBD1 (6 bases). The CDR3 covers 16 residues. Between the trimmed V and J ends, which lost 0 bases and 3 bases, there was a span of 15 bases. The germline V gene encodes CDR1 KGHSY and CDR2 FQNENV. In DNA, the CDR3 is TGTGCCAGCAGCCAATCACTAGAGGACAGTTTCTACGAGCAGTACTTC. As protein: CASSQSLEDSFYEQYF.

The J gene is TRBJ2-5, the V gene TRBV7-7, with 7 bases matching TRBD1. The V gene's germline CDR1 is SSHAT and CDR2 FNYEAQ (reference sequence). This CDR3 region has 13 residues. J was trimmed by 9 bases and V by 8 bases; bases with no gene match: 12. CDR3 region: CASADRPLEAQYF. CDR3 sequence (DNA): TGTGCCAGCGCGGACAGGCCTTTGGAGGCCCAGTACTTC.

The rearrangement uses TRBV7-2 and TRBJ1-2, with D uncertain. The CDR3 has 15 residues. Trimming left V 1 base short and J 0 bases short, with 9 bases between. Germline CDR1 SGHTA, CDR2 FQGNSA. The CDR3 DNA is TGTGCCAGCAGCTTAGATCGGACTTCTAACTATGGCTACACCTTC. Translating gives CASSLDRTSNYGYTF.

The genes are TRBV27 and TRBJ2-6, with 7 positions matching TRBD1. CDR3 length: 16 amino acids. V trimming: 5 bases; J trimming: 2 bases; junction bases outside the gene matches: 6. Germline CDR1 MNHEY, CDR2 SMNVEV (reference sequence). As DNA, the CDR3 is TGTGCCAGCAGTGGAAACAGGGGCGCTGGGGCCAACGTCCTGACTTTC. Translation gives CASSGNRGAGANVLTF.

J is TRBJ1-5 and V is TRBV29-1; 10 nucleotides agree with TRBD1. The CDR3 is 15 residues long. Germline values: CDR1 SQVTM, CDR2 ANQGSEA. The junction had 7 bases not matched to a gene; V was cut back by 6 bases and J by 2 bases. CDR3 nucleotide sequence: TGCAGCGTCCTCGACAGGGGGCAAGGCAATCAGCCCCAGCATTTT. This gives the protein CSVLDRGQGNQPQHF.

The CDR3 region is CASSLVKNPIRRTEAFF. The CDR3 coding sequence is TGTGCCAGCAGCTTGGTGAAGAACCCTATTCGTAGAACTGAAGCTTTCTTT. The chain has TRBV5-6 and TRBJ1-1, with D unclear. Deletions cut 0 bases from V and 5 bases from J, with 20 bases between. The length of the CDR3 is 17 residues. CDR1 is SGHDT, CDR2 YYEEEE, per germline.

The V call is TRBV7-9, the J call TRBJ2-2; D is perhaps TRBD1 (6 bases). The CDR3 is 15 amino acids. Germline V gene lookup returns CDR1 SEHNR and CDR2 FQNEAQ (reference sequence). V was shortened by 5 bases and J by 1 base, with 11 bases between the two germline ends. The CDR3 reads CASSPWTVNTGELFF. The CDR3 nucleotides are TGTGCCAGCAGCCCCTGGACAGTGAACACCGGGGAGCTGTTTTTT.

The chain combines TRBV29-1 with TRBJ1-2; D is uncertain. The CDR3 runs to 13 residues. Trimming pared 2 bases from V and 5 bases from J, leaving 12 bases between. Per germline, CDR1 SQVTM and CDR2 ANQGSEA. DNA for the CDR3: TGCAGCGTTGAACGTCATACGGGATATGGCTACACCTTC. It specifies CSVERHTGYGYTF.

This chain uses TRBV12-5 with TRBJ1-1; D unresolved. Deletions cut 6 bases from V and 0 bases from J, with 8 bases between. Looked up from germline, CDR1 is LGHNT and CDR2 is FRNRAP. This CDR3 is 13 amino acids long. CDR3 DNA: TGTGCTAGTGGAACAGCCATGAACACTGAAGCTTTCTTT. Encoded protein: CASGTAMNTEAFF.